One and the same sample provided the 30 T cell receptor beta chains below, sequenced in a study of regulatory T cells in long-lasting Graves disease. According to the study, TCR beta libraries were built with iRepertoire HTBI primers and CDR3-region Arm-PCR. A single record per CDR3 protein comes from TCRdb applying MiXCR to the multiplex PCR reads. The profile shows 350,000 to 450,000 distinct CDR3 sequences, approximately 15% of them singletons. As for time point: newly diagnosed GD, antithyroid drugs for less than 3 months. Construction of the TCR library relied on RNA isolated from PBMCs. These data were also filed under a second study, of T cells in Graves' hyperthyroidism and ophthalmopathy.

Material: peripheral blood mononuclear cells (PBMCs), obtained at new diagnosis, from a patient treated with antithyroid drugs. The receptors shown here come from a woman between 40 and 55 years old with Graves disease.

This clonotype was found a few times. Since a much larger clone is just one base distant, this may be a read error. The chain links TRBV11-3 to TRBJ1-2, with a possible D match to TRBD1 (5 bases). This CDR3 comprises 15 residues. Germline V lookup: CDR1 SGHNT, CDR2 YENEEA. The CDR3, as DNA: TGTACCAGCAGCTTAGATTTCGGGACGGCCTATGGCTACACCTTC. It specifies CTSSLDFGTAYGYTF.

About this clonotype itself: Its ends do not fully match the called genes, so a read error is possible. This chain connects TRBV20-1 to TRBJ2-7; D possibly corresponds to TRBD2 (5 bases). The CDR3 totals 17 residues. Germline V gene data show CDR1 as DFQATT and CDR2 as SNEGSKA (reference sequence). CDR3 DNA sequence: TGCAGTACTAGAGGTTCCCTAATAGACGCAGGCCGCTACGAGCAGTACTTC. This codes for CSTRGSLIDAGRYEQYF.

Worth noting for this clonotype: A far larger clone is a single base away, which makes a read error likely. The chain recombines TRBV7-2 with TRBJ2-5, with unresolved D. Germline CDR1 and CDR2: SGHTA and FQGNSA. CDR3 length equals 15 residues. Trimming removed 4 bases from V and 11 bases from J, with 23 bases in between. The CDR3 here is CASSSLGLFSDEQYF. The CDR3 nucleotides are TGTGCCAGCAGCTCCCTCGGGTTGTTTAGTGATGAGCAGTACTTC.

This clonotype has at least ten counts. The rearrangement uses TRBV7-3 and TRBJ2-5; TRBD2 agrees at 9 bases. The CDR3 is 15 residues long. Germline-derived CDR1 and CDR2 are SGHTA and FQGTGA. V shed 5 bases, J shed 4 bases, and the junction held 8 bases outside the gene matches. CDR3 DNA: TGTGCCAGCAGCCCCGAGGTAGCGGGAGTAGAGACCCAGTACTTC. Its translation is CASSPEVAGVETQYF.

V and J are TRBV20-1 and TRBJ2-7; the D gene could be TRBD1 or TRBD2 (5 bases each). Trimming left V 1 base short and J 3 bases short, with 16 bases between. Germline lookup yields CDR1 DFQATT and CDR2 SNEGSKA (reference sequence). This CDR3 spans 15 amino acids. Here the CDR3 reads CSARGGLDTHYEQYF. The CDR3 DNA is TGCAGTGCTAGAGGTGGACTGGACACCCACTACGAGCAGTACTTC.

This clonotype was found many times. V usage is TRBV3-1 and J usage is TRBJ2-2; no definite D call. CDR1 is LGHDT and CDR2 is YNNKEL in the germline V gene (reference sequence). The CDR3 covers 13 residues. V dropped 1 base and J dropped 9 bases, with 9 bases sitting between them. CDR3 bases: TGTGCCAGCAGCCAAGTTGGGCCCCGGGAGCTGTTTTTT. This translates into CASSQVGPRELFF.

This clonotype was found many times. The V gene is TRBV12-3 or TRBV12-4, the J gene TRBJ2-7, with D perhaps TRBD2 (6 bases). Trimming cost V 3 bases and J 3 bases, with 15 bases left between them. This CDR3 is 15 amino acids long. The CDR3 nucleotides are TGTGCCAGCAGTTTGTGGGGGGAAGGGTACTACGAGCAGTACTTC. Translation gives CASSLWGEGYYEQYF.

Details on this clonotype: This may be a read error: a much more frequent sequence differs by one nucleotide. This chain links TRBV7-2 with TRBJ1-1; perhaps TRBD1 as D (6 bases). The CDR3 has 15 residues. CDR1 is SGHTA, CDR2 FQGNSA, per germline. This CDR3 is CASSSPSGVNTGAFF. The CDR3, as DNA: TGTGCCAGCAGCTCGCCCTCAGGGGTCAACACTGGAGCTTTCTTT.

This clonotype has a count of ten or more. This chain uses TRBV12-3 or TRBV12-4 with TRBJ2-7, with 10 nucleotides matching TRBD2. V dropped 6 bases and J dropped 2; count of bases not matched to a gene: 7. There are 15 residues in the CDR3. The CDR3 sequence is CASSPAGGYPYEQYF. The CDR3 DNA reads as TGTGCCAGCAGCCCAGCGGGAGGGTACCCCTACGAGCAGTACTTC.

In its sample, this clonotype was seen many times. V and J are TRBV3-1 and TRBJ2-7; no clear D gene. This CDR3 region has 11 residues. The V gene's germline CDR1 is LGHDT and CDR2 YNNKEL (reference sequence). V was trimmed by 2 bases and J by 1 base, leaving 0 bases between them. The DNA for the CDR3 is TGTGCCAGCAGCCAATCCTACGAGCAGTACTTC. Its translation: CASSQSYEQYF.

This clonotype was observed at least ten times. The V gene is TRBV12-3 or TRBV12-4, the J gene TRBJ1-1; possibly TRBD1 for D (5 bases). The CDR3 loop spans 13 amino acids. V gave up 1 base and J gave up 5 bases, with 8 bases separating them. The CDR3 is CASSLVGETEAFF. The DNA of the CDR3 is TGTGCCAGCAGTTTAGTAGGGGAGACTGAAGCTTTCTTT.

V gene TRBV20-1 combines with J gene TRBJ2-5, with D perhaps TRBD2 (7 bases). Germline V gene sequence: CDR1 DFQATT, CDR2 SNEGSKA (reference sequence). The V end was cut by 0 bases, the J end by 1 base, with 15 bases between. There are 16 residues in the CDR3. In nucleotides, the CDR3 is TGCAGTGCTAGAGATCAGAGGGGGGGACCCCAAGAGACCCAGTACTTC. Translation: CSARDQRGGPQETQYF.

The V and J genes are TRBV6-1 and TRBJ2-1, with a tentative D call TRBD1 (5 bases). This CDR3 is built from 14 residues. V lost 10 bases and J 2 bases, leaving 15 bases between the germline ends. Per germline, CDR1 MNHNS and CDR2 SASEGT. CDR3 amino acids: CATSLGRAYNEQFF. DNA of the CDR3: TGTGCCACCTCCTTGGGCAGGGCCTACAATGAGCAGTTCTTC.

This clonotype was detected a few times. The chain joins TRBV7-9 to TRBJ1-4, with TRBD1 matching 8 bases. The J segment lost 3 bases and the V segment lost 1 base, leaving 1 base of the junction unmatched. This CDR3 has 15 amino acids. CDR1 and CDR2 (germline): SEHNR, FQNEAQ (reference sequence). CDR3 DNA sequence: TGTGCCAGCAGCTTAGGGACAGGGTCTAATGAAAAACTGTTTTTT. It codes for CASSLGTGSNEKLFF.

On this clonotype itself: Only one base separates this from a far larger clonotype, so it likely reflects a read error. The chain is built from TRBV3-1 and TRBJ2-7; D gene uncertain. With 5 bases removed from V and 4 bases from J, the gap between germline ends came to 12 bases. Germline V gene sequence: CDR1 LGHDT, CDR2 YNNKEL (reference sequence). This CDR3 has 13 residues. The CDR3 region is CASSLAQLYEQYF. The CDR3 region has the DNA TGTGCCAGCAGCTTAGCACAGTTGTACGAGCAGTACTTC.

This clonotype was picked up many times. This sequence joins TRBV12-3 or TRBV12-4 and TRBJ1-1; D is unresolved. Between the trimmed V and J ends, which lost 6 bases and 4 bases, there was a span of 18 bases. The CDR3 consists of 15 residues. The DNA of the CDR3 is TGTGCCAGCAGCTCCGGGCGGGTTTCCGTCACTGAAGCTTTCTTT. Amino acid sequence: CASSSGRVSVTEAFF.

Many counts were recorded for this clonotype. This chain connects TRBV28 to TRBJ2-3, with TRBD1 matching over 10 bases. The CDR3 is made up of 15 amino acids. CDR1 is MDHEN and CDR2 is SYDVKM in the germline V gene. J was trimmed by 1 base and V by 7 bases; bases with no gene match: 5. The CDR3 nucleotides read TGTGCCAGCACGACAGGGGGCGCGGGCACAGATACGCAGTATTTT. Its translation is CASTTGGAGTDTQYF.

This clonotype was counted only a few times. Being one base from a much bigger clone, this may be a read error. The genes are TRBV6-2 or TRBV6-3 and TRBJ2-2, with D possibly being TRBD2 (6 bases). The CDR3 loop spans 17 amino acids. CDR1 is MNHEY and CDR2 is SVGEGT in the germline V gene. CDR3 amino acids: CASSYPGLTGVAGEPFF. The DNA of the CDR3 is TGTGCCAGCAGTTACCCGGGGTTGACGGGAGTGGCCGGGGAGCCGTTTTTT.

Worth noting for this clonotype: A far larger clone differs by one base, so this is likely a read error. The chain has TRBV2 and TRBJ2-1; 7 bases match TRBD1. CDR1 is SNHLY and CDR2 is FYNNEI in the germline V gene. The CDR3 extends over 13 amino acids. V was clipped by 1 base and J by 10 bases; unmatched bases: 4. Written as DNA, the CDR3 is TGTGCCAGCAGTGAAGACAGGGGTGACGAGCAGTTCTTC. Translation: CASSEDRGDEQFF.

This clonotype was counted only a few times. This chain joins TRBV19 and TRBJ2-2, with 8 nucleotides matching TRBD2. This CDR3 region has 18 residues. CDR1 and CDR2 from the germline V gene are LNHDA and SQIVND (reference sequence). The trim removed 0 bases at V and 7 bases at J, leaving 13 bases unmatched. CDR3: CASSIDPETGGLVGELFF. The CDR3 DNA sequence: TGTGCCAGTAGTATAGATCCCGAAACGGGAGGGCTTGTCGGGGAGCTGTTTTTT.

The gene calls are TRBV20-1 and TRBJ2-1; D unclear. CDR1 and CDR2 from the germline V gene are DFQATT and SNEGSKA (reference sequence). This CDR3 comprises 16 residues. The V end lost 6 bases, the J end lost 0 bases, and 18 bases lay between the germline ends. This CDR3 is CSAKPMQASSYNEQFF. The CDR3 nucleotides read TGCAGTGCCAAACCCATGCAGGCGAGCTCCTACAATGAGCAGTTCTTC.

This clonotype was seen repeatedly, ten times or more. This chain links TRBV2 with TRBJ2-7; the D gene is possibly TRBD1 (5 bases). The V gene's germline CDR1 is SNHLY and CDR2 FYNNEI. The CDR3 has 14 amino acids. V lost 4 bases and J lost 3, with 13 bases in between. The CDR3, as DNA: TGTGCCAGCAGTGCCAGGGTAGTCGGCTACGAGCAGTACTTC. Protein product: CASSARVVGYEQYF.

V is TRBV5-1 and J is TRBJ2-7, with TRBD2 identical over 10 bases. This CDR3 contains 15 residues. The junction had 5 bases not matched to a gene; V was cut back by 2 bases and J by 3 bases. CDR1 is SGHRS, CDR2 YFSETQ, per germline. CDR3 in DNA: TGCGCCAGCAGCTTTTTGGCTAGCGGGAGCTACGAGCAGTACTTC. It yields the protein CASSFLASGSYEQYF.

This clonotype was recorded at least ten times. This chain connects TRBV20-1 to TRBJ2-5, with 7 bases that match TRBD2. The CDR3 loop spans 14 amino acids. Germline values: CDR1 DFQATT, CDR2 SNEGSKA (reference sequence). V lost 2 bases and J lost 7; bases outside the gene matches: 10. The CDR3 here is CSARSGGSRGTQYF. The CDR3 DNA sequence: TGCAGTGCTAGATCGGGAGGTTCGAGGGGGACCCAGTACTTC.

This clonotype was recorded at least ten times. The chain joins TRBV7-9 to TRBJ1-2, with 11 bases lining up with TRBD1. The trim removed 5 bases at V and 5 bases at J, leaving 7 bases unmatched. Germline V gives CDR1 SEHNR, CDR2 FQNEAQ (reference sequence). The CDR3 length is 15 residues. The CDR3 here is CASSIPDRGQYGYTF. The CDR3 coding sequence is TGTGCCAGCAGCATCCCGGACAGGGGGCAGTATGGCTACACCTTC.

Ten or more counts support this clonotype. J is TRBJ2-7 and V is TRBV5-5, with TRBD2 identical over 8 bases. With V trimmed by 4 bases and J by 2 bases, 14 bases remained unmatched. The CDR3 spans 17 residues. Germline CDR1 reads SGHKS; CDR2 reads YYEKEE (reference sequence). The CDR3 loop is CASSPTGAGGTPYEQYF. In DNA, the CDR3 is TGTGCCAGCAGCCCCACCGGGGCGGGAGGAACCCCCTACGAGCAGTACTTC.

V gene TRBV19 combines with J gene TRBJ1-1, with D perhaps TRBD1 (5 bases). The V end lost 2 bases, the J end lost 3 bases, and 7 bases lay between the germline ends. The germline V gene encodes CDR1 LNHDA and CDR2 SQIVND (reference sequence). CDR3 length: 13 residues. The CDR3 loop reads CASSIRGDTEAFF. DNA for the CDR3: TGTGCCAGTAGTATAAGGGGAGACACTGAAGCTTTCTTT.

This clonotype was seen many times. The V and J genes are TRBV9 and TRBJ2-2, with unresolved D. V gave up 0 bases and J gave up 5 bases, with 5 bases separating them. The CDR3 extends over 13 amino acids. The germline gives CDR1 SGDLS, CDR2 YYNGEE. CDR3 residues: CASSVDVTGELFF. Written as DNA, the CDR3 is TGTGCCAGCAGCGTAGACGTAACCGGGGAGCTGTTTTTT.

The V and J genes are TRBV19 and TRBJ2-5; D might be TRBD1 (6 bases). The J call may be incorrect, as the DNA end agrees better with TRBJ2-1. CDR3 size: 15 residues. CDR1 LNHDA and CDR2 SQIVND come from the germline V gene (reference sequence). The CDR3 region has the DNA TGTGCCAGTAGGCCCTTGTGGGGGCGGTTCGATGAGCAGTTCTTC. Its translation is CASRPLWGRFDEQFF.

The J gene is TRBJ1-3, the V gene TRBV4-1; the D gene is possibly TRBD1 (5 bases). This CDR3 has 16 amino acids. The V gene lost 0 bases and the J gene lost 0 bases, with 9 bases spanning the gap. Germline CDR1 reads MGHRA; CDR2 reads YSYEKL. The CDR3 loop is CASSQEAGFSGNTIYF. CDR3 in DNA: TGCGCCAGCAGCCAAGAGGCAGGGTTCTCTGGAAACACCATATATTTT.